This T cell receptor beta chain was recovered during a study of chemoradiotherapy in HPV16-positive cancers. Study-wide background: A couple of HPV16-positive patients' cells yielded candidate HPV-specific clones and common motifs. General observations from the study: During treatment, candidate HPV-specific clones and E7-related motifs expanded in tumor. Better recurrence-free survival went with HPV-responsive T-cell expansion in HPV16-positive patients. HPV-specific T cells were functionally defined from only a couple of HPV16-positive patients.

Germline CDR1 SGHTA, CDR2 FQGNSA. The length of the CDR3 is 14 residues. With 5 bases clipped from V and 4 bases from J, the junction kept 7 bases outside the gene matches. Remarks on this clone: Its antigen is undetermined.

The protocol was immunoSEQ multiplex PCR, while the TCRdb copy is restricted to in-frame clones and leaves out a portion. The sample includes 25,000 to 40,000 clones, approximately 89% of them seen just once. This receptor was obtained from a human donor with HPV-associated anogenital cancer. The genes are TRBV7-2 and TRBJ1-1; 7 bases agree with TRBD1. Specimen: blood, collected from a patient who underwent chemoradiotherapy. The CDR3 DNA sequence: TGTGCCAGCAGCACAAGACAGGGTATCACTGAAGCTTTCTTT. Protein: CASSTRQGITEAFF. The entire variable domain, with the rest obtained from reference TRBV7-2 and TRBJ1-1, is as follows: GAGVSQSPSNKVTEKGKDVELRCDPISGHTALYWYRQSLGQGLEFLIYFQGNSAPDKSGLPSDRFSAERTGGSVSTLTIQRTQQEDSAVYLCASSTRQGITEAFFGQGTRLTVV.